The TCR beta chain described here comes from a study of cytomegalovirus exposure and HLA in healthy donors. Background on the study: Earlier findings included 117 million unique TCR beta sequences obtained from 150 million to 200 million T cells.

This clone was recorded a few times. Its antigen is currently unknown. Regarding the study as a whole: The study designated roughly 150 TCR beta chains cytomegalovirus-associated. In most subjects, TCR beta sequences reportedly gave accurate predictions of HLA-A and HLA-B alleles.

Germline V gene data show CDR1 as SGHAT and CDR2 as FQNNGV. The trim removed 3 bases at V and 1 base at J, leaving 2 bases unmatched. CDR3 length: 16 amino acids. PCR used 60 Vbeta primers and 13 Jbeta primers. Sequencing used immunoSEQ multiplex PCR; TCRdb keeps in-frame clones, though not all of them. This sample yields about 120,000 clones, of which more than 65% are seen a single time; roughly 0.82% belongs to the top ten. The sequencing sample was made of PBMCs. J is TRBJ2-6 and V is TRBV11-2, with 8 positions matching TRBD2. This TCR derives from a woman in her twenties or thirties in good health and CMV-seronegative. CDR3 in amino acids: CASSLGLVSGANVLTF. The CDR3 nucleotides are TGTGCCAGCAGCTTGGGACTAGTTTCTGGGGCCAACGTCCTGACTTTC.